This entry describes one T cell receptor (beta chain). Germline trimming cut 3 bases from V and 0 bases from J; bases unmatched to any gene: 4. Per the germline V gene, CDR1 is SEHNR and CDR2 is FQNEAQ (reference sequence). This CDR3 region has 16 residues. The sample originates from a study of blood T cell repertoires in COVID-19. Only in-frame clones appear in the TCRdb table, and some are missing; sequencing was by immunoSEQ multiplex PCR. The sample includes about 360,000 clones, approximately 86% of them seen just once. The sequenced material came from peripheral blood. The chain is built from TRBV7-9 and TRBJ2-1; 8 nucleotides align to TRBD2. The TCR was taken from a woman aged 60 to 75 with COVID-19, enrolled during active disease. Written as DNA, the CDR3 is TGTGCCAGCAGCTTGGCACTAGCGGTCTCCTACAATGAGCAGTTCTTC. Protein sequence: CASSLALAVSYNEQFF.